This T cell receptor beta chain is from a study of control samples from healthy donors and cancer patients. Clones were sequenced by immunoSEQ multiplex PCR, and TCRdb holds only the in-frame ones, with some missing. This repertoire shows 80,000 to 100,000 clones, about 79% found once; its top ten account for over 9.5%. Germline assignment: CDR1 KGHDR and CDR2 SFDVKD. This CDR3 has 14 amino acids. The germline V and J ends were trimmed by 1 base and 8 bases, with 13 bases remaining between them. The chain recombines TRBV24-1 with TRBJ1-2; D is unclear. The source material was blood. The clonotype originates from a woman aged 30 to 39 in good health. In DNA form, the CDR3 reads TGTGCCACCAGTGATTTTGGGAGGACGGACGGCTACACCTTC. It translates to CATSDFGRTDGYTF.